This TCR beta chain was identified in a study of blood T cell repertoires in COVID-19. The overall study: Acute and convalescent COVID-19 specimens originated in the United States, Italy and Spain.

Regarding this clone: This sample also contains other DNA sequences that code for the same CDR3.

CDR1 is GTSNPN, CDR2 SVGIG, per germline (reference sequence). Between the trimmed V and J ends, which lost 4 bases and 1 base, there was a span of 8 bases. The CDR3 covers 13 residues. Seattle researchers signed up patients amid active infection and tracked them longitudinally. Method: immunoSEQ multiplex PCR; TCRdb's copy keeps in-frame clones and lacks some. The sample consists of about 200,000 clones, about 88% of them appearing once. The chain carries TRBV30 and TRBJ2-1, with D possibly matching TRBD2 (6 bases). Sequencing was done on a sample of peripheral blood. The receptor comes from a man between 45 and 60 years old with COVID-19, enrolled during active disease. CDR3 protein: CAWNSGSYNEQFF. The CDR3, as DNA: TGTGCCTGGAATAGCGGTTCCTACAATGAGCAGTTCTTC. Full variable domain (rest looked up from reference TRBV30 and TRBJ2-1): SQTIHQWPATLVQPVGSPLSLECTVEGTSNPNLYWYRQAAGRGLQLLFYSVGIGQISSEVPQNLSASRPQDRQFILSSKKLLLSDSGFYLCAWNSGSYNEQFFGPGTRLTVL.